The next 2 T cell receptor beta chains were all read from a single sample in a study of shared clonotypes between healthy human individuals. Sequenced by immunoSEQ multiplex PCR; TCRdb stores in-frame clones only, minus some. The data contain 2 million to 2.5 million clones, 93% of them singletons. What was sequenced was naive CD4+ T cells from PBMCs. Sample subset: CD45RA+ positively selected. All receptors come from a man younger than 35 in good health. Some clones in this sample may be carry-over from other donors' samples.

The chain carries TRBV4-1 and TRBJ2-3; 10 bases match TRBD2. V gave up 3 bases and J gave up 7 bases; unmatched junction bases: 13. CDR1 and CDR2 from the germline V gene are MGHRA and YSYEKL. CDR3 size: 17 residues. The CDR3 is CASSQGLLAGVRNTQYF. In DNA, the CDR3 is TGCGCCAGCAGCCAGGGACTCCTAGCGGGAGTGAGGAATACGCAGTATTTT.

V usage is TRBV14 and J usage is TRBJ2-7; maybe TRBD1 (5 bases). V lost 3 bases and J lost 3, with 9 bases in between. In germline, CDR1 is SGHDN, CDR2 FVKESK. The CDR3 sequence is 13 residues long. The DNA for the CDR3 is TGTGCCAGCAGCCACAGGGAAAACTACGAGCAGTACTTC. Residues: CASSHRENYEQYF.